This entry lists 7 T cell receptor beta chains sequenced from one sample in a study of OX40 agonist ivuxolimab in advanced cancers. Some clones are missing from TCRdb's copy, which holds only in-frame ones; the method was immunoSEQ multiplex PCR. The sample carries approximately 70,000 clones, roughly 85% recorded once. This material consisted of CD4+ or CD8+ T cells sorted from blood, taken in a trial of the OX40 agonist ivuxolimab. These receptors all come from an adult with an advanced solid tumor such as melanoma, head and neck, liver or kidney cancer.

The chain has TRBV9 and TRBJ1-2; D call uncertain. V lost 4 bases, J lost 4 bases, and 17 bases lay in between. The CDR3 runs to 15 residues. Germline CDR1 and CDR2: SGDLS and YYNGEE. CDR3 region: CASSPGPPGAYGYTF. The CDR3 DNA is TGTGCCAGCAGCCCAGGCCCTCCTGGCGCCTATGGCTACACCTTC.

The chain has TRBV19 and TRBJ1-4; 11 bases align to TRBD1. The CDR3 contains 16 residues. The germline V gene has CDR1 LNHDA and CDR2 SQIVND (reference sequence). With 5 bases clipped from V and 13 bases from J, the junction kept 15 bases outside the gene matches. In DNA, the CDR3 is TGTGCCAGTAGTTTCCGGGGGACAGGGGGACTTCCAGGACTGTTTTTT. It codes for CASSFRGTGGLPGLFF.

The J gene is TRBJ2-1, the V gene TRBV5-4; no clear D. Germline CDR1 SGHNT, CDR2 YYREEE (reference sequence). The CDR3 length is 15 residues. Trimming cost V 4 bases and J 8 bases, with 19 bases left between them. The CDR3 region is CASSAGWAARDEQFF. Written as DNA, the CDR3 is TGTGCCAGCAGCGCCGGCTGGGCGGCGCGCGATGAGCAGTTCTTC.

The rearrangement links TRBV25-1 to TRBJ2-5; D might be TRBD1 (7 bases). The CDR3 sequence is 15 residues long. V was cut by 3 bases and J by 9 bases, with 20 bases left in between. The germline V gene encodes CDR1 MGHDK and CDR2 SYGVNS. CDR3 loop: CASSDPGGGSLAQYF. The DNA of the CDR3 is TGTGCCAGCAGTGACCCAGGAGGGGGCTCGTTGGCCCAGTACTTC.

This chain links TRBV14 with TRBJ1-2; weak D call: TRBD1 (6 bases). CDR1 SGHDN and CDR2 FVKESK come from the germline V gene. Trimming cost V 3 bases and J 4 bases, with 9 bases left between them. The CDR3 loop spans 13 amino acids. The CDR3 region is CASSQGGGYGYTF. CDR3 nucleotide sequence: TGTGCCAGCAGCCAGGGGGGCGGCTATGGCTACACCTTC.

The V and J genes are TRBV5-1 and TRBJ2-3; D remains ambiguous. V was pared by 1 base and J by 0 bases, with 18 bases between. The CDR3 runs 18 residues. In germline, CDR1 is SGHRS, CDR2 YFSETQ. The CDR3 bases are TGCGCCAGCAGCTTGTCCCCTTGGAGCCCCTATAGCACAGATACGCAGTATTTT. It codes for CASSLSPWSPYSTDTQYF.

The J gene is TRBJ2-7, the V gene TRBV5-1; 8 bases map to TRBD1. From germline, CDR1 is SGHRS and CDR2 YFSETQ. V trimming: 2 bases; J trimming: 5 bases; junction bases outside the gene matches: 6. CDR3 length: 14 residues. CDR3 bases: TGCGCCAGCAGCTTAGAGGGACAGGTAAACGAGCAGTACTTC. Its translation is CASSLEGQVNEQYF. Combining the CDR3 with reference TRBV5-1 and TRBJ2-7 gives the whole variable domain KAGVTQTPRYLIKTRGQQVTLSCSPISGHRSVSWYQQTPGQGLQFLFEYFSETQRNKGNFPGRFSGRQFSNSRSEMNVSTLELGDSALYLCASSLEGQVNEQYFGPGTRLTVT.